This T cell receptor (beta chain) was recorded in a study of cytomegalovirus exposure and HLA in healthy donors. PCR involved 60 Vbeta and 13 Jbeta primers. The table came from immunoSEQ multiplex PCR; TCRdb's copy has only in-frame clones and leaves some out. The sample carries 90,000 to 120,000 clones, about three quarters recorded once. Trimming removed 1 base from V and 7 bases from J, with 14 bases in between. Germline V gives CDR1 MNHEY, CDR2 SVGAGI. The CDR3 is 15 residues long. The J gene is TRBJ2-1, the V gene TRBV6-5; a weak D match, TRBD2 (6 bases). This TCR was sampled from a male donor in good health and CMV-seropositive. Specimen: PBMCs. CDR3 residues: CASSYYWGVRNEQFF. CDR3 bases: TGTGCCAGCAGTTACTATTGGGGGGTGAGGAATGAGCAGTTCTTC.